The clone carrying this T cell receptor beta chain was recorded only once. Its matching antigen is unknown. The entry originates in a study of CD8+CD57+ T cells in acquired aplastic anemia. On the study more broadly: Healthy donor CD4+ cell samples had a mean of about 10.8 million reads.

CDR3 and TCR beta VDJ profiling relied on a genomic DNA template. TCRdb re-called the reads through MiXCR, storing one row per CDR3 protein. The table includes fewer than 250,000 distinct CDR3 sequences, around half detected once. The CDR3 loop spans 17 amino acids. The ends were cut back, 5 bases at V and 2 bases at J, with 22 bases in the middle. Per germline, CDR1 LNHNV and CDR2 YYDKDF (reference sequence). Study conclusions and caveats: Found in both controls and patients were approximately 29 CD8+ CDR3 sequences.

Sequencing input: sorted CD4+, CD8+, or CD8+CD57+ T cells (not recorded which) from PBMCs. The chain has TRBV15 and TRBJ2-7; tentative D call: TRBD2 (6 bases). This clonotype was sampled from a human donor in good health, serving as a control. CDR3 coding DNA: TGTGCCACCAGCGTAAAAAGGTGGGACTTGAACCCCTACGAGCAGTACTTC. Protein sequence: CATSVKRWDLNPYEQYF.